The present T cell receptor (beta chain) was sequenced within a study of post-analysis software for immune sequencing data. V trimming: 6 bases; J trimming: 7 bases; junction bases outside the gene matches: 6. The CDR3 consists of 13 residues. Libraries were made from TCR beta cDNA, and they carried unique molecular identifiers. TCRdb called the PCR reads again in MiXCR, with one record for every CDR3 protein. Here the sample spans about 820,000 distinct CDR3 sequences, about 50% being singletons. To note about this clonotype: Its matching antigen is unknown.

Study-level findings and limits: TRBV segments more frequent in patients than in controls numbered five and included TRBV5-6, TRBV5-1 and TRBV20-1. Diversity measured as normalized Chao1 was significantly lower in multiple sclerosis patients than in controls.

The TCR sequence derives from a girl between 5 and 17 years old with multiple sclerosis. This chain links TRBV12-3 or TRBV12-4 with TRBJ1-2, with 9 nucleotides matching TRBD1. Sequenced material: blood. Here the CDR3 DNA reads TGTGCCAGCAGCCCTACAGGGGGCCCTGGCTACACCTTC. This gives the protein CASSPTGGPGYTF.